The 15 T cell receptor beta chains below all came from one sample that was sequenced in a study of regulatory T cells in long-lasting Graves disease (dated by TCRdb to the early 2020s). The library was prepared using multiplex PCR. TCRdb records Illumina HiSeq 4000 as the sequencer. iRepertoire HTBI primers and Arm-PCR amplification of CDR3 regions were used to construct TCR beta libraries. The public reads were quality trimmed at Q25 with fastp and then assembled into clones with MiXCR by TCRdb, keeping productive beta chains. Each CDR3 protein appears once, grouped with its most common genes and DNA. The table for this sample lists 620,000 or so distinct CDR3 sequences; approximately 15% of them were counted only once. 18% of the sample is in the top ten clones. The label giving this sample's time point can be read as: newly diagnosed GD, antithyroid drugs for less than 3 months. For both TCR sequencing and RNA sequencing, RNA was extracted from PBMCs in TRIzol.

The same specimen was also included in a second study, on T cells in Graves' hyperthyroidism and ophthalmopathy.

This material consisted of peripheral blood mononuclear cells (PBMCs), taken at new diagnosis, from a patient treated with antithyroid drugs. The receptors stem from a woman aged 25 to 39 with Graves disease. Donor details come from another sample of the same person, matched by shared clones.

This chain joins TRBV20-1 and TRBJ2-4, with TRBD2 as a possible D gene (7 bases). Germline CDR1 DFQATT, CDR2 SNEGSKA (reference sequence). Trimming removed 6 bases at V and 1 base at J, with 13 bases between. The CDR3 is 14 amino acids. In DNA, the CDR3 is TGCAGTGCAGGGGGGGGACCCGCCAAAAACATTCAGTACTTC. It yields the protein CSAGGGPAKNIQYF.

The CDR3 region is CASSIAGGDETQYF. CDR3 coding DNA: TGTGCCAGCAGCATCGCGGGGGGTGATGAGACCCAGTACTTC. The rearrangement joins TRBV3-1 to TRBJ2-5; 8 bases are a match to TRBD2. The V gene end was trimmed by 5 bases and the J gene end by 5 bases; junction bases not matched to a gene: 7. CDR3 length: 14 residues. The V gene's germline CDR1 is LGHDT and CDR2 YNNKEL (reference sequence).

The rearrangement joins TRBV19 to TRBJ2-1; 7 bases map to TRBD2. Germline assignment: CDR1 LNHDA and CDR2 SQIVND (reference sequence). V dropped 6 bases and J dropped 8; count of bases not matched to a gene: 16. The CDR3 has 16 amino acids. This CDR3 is CASRSAGEGPRHEQFF. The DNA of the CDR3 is TGTGCCAGTAGATCGGCGGGGGAGGGCCCTCGCCATGAGCAGTTCTTC.

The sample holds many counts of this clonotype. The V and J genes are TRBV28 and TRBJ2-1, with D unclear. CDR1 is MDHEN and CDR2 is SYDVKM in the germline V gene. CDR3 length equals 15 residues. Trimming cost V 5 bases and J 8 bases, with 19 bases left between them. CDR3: CASSPLGGPRDEQFF. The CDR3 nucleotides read TGTGCCAGCAGTCCTCTGGGCGGCCCCCGGGATGAGCAGTTCTTC.

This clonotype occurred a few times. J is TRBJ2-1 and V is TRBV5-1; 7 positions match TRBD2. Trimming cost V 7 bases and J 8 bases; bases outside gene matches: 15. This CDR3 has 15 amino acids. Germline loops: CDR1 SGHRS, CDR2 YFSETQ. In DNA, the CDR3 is TGCGCCAGCGGAGTCTCTGGCGGGAGCTCGTATGAGCAGTTCTTC. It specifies CASGVSGGSSYEQFF.

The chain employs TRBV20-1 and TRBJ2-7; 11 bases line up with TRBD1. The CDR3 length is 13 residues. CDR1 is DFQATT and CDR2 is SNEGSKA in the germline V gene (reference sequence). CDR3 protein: CSRTGTGGYEQYF. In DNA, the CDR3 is TGCAGCCGAACCGGGACAGGGGGCTACGAGCAGTACTTC.

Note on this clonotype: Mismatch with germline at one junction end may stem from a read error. The DNA of the CDR3 is TGTGCTAGCAGCCCCGGGACTAGCGGGAATAGGATCTTC. It encodes CASSPGTSGNRIF. The gene calls are TRBV7-7 and TRBJ2-1, with 13 positions matching TRBD2. The CDR3 is made up of 13 amino acids. The germline V gene has CDR1 SSHAT and CDR2 FNYEAQ (reference sequence).

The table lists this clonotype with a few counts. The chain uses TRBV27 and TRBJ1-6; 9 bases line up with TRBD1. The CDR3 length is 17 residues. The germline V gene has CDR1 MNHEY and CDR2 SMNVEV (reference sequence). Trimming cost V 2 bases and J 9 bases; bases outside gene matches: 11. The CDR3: CASSLRLRDRDRSPLHF. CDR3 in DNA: TGTGCCAGCAGTTTAAGGTTGCGGGACAGGGATCGTTCACCCCTCCACTTT.

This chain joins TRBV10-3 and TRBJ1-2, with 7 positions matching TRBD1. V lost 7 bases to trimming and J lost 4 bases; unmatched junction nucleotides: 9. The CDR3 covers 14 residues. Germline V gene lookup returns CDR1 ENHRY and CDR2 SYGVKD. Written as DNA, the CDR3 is TGTGCCATCAATGGGGACAGACAGAGCTATGGCTACACCTTC. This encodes CAINGDRQSYGYTF.

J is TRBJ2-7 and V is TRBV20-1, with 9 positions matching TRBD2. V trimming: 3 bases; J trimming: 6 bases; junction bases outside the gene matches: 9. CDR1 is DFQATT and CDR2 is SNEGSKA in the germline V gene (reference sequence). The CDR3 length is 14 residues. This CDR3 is CSASGGRDRGEQYF. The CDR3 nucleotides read TGCAGTGCTAGTGGCGGGAGGGATCGGGGCGAGCAGTACTTC.

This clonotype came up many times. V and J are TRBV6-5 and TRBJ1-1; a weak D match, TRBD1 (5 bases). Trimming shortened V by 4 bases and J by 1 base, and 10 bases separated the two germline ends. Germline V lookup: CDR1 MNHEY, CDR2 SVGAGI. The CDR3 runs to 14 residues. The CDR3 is CASSSTAPNTEAFF. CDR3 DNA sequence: TGTGCCAGCAGTTCGACAGCCCCGAACACTGAAGCTTTCTTT.

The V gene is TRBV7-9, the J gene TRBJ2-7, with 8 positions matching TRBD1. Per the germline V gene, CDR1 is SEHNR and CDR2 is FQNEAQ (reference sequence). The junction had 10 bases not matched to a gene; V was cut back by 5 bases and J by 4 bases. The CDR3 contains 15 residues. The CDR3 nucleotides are TGTGCCAGCAGCACGACAGGGGTCCCCTTTTACGAGCAGTACTTC. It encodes CASSTTGVPFYEQYF.

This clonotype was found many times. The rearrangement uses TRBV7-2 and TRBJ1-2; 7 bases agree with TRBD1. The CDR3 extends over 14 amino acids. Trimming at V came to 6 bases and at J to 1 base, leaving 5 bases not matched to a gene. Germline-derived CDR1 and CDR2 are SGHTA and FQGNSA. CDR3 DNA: TGTGCCAGCAGAAAGGGGGCCCTTAACTATGGCTACACCTTC. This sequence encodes CASRKGALNYGYTF.

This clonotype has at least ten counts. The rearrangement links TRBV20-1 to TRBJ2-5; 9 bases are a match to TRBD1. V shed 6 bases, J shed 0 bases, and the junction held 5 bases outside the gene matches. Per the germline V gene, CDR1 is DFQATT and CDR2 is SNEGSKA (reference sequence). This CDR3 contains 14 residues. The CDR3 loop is CSADDRGYQETQYF. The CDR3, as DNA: TGCAGTGCGGACGACAGGGGGTACCAAGAGACCCAGTACTTC.

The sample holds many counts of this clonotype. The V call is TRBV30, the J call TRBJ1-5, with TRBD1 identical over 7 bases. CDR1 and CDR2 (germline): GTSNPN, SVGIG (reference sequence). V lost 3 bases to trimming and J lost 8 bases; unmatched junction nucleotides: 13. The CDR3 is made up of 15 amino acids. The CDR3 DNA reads TGTGCCTGGAGCCCCAGAAGGGGGCCCGAAGAGCCCCAGCATTTT. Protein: CAWSPRRGPEEPQHF.